The 5 T cell receptor beta chains listed next were all sequenced from one sample in a study of blood T cell repertoires in COVID-19. Clones were sequenced by immunoSEQ multiplex PCR, and TCRdb holds only the in-frame ones, with some missing. The sample carries over 65,000 clones, around 86% recorded once. The source material was peripheral blood. These receptors originate from a young man with acute or convalescent COVID-19.

The genes are TRBV6-6 and TRBJ1-6, with TRBD1 matching over 7 bases. Germline CDR1 is MNHNY and CDR2 is SVGAGI (reference sequence). The trim removed 5 bases at V and 10 bases at J, leaving 11 bases unmatched. This CDR3 is 15 amino acids long. Here the CDR3 reads CASSRLSTGSSPLHF. CDR3 DNA sequence: TGTGCCAGCAGTCGACTTTCGACAGGGTCCTCACCCCTCCACTTT.

This chain links TRBV15 with TRBJ1-1, with 8 bases fitting TRBD1. The V gene's germline CDR1 is LNHNV and CDR2 YYDKDF (reference sequence). This CDR3 spans 14 amino acids. The J segment lost 6 bases and the V segment lost 6 bases, leaving 9 bases of the junction unmatched. This CDR3 reads CATRQDRVVPEAFF. Written as DNA, the CDR3 is TGTGCCACCAGGCAGGACAGGGTGGTCCCTGAAGCTTTCTTT.

The count of this clone is one. The V call is TRBV6-5, the J call TRBJ2-3; 10 bases fit TRBD2. This CDR3 has 15 residues. The germline CDR1 and CDR2 sequences are MNHEY and SVGAGI. V trimming: 8 bases; J trimming: 8 bases; junction bases outside the gene matches: 13. CDR3: CASSGLADVRGTQYF. The CDR3 coding sequence is TGTGCCAGCTCAGGACTAGCGGATGTTCGGGGTACGCAGTATTTT.

V usage is TRBV6-5 and J usage is TRBJ2-5; TRBD1 agrees at 10 bases. The trim removed 0 bases at V and 5 bases at J, leaving 3 bases unmatched. Per germline, CDR1 MNHEY and CDR2 SVGAGI. The CDR3 runs to 15 residues. The CDR3 region is CASSYSTGGRETQYF. The CDR3 nucleotides are TGTGCCAGCAGTTACTCGACAGGGGGCCGGGAGACCCAGTACTTC.

This chain links TRBV5-4 with TRBJ2-5; no reliable D call. Germline V gene data show CDR1 as SGHNT and CDR2 as YYREEE (reference sequence). The V gene lost 4 bases and the J gene lost 2 bases, with 6 bases spanning the gap. The CDR3 has 12 amino acids. The CDR3 DNA reads as TGTGCCAGCAGCCGAGGTCAAGAGACCCAGTACTTC. The encoded protein is CASSRGQETQYF.